The 27 T cell receptor beta chains in this list originate from one sample, sequenced in a study of OX40 agonist ivuxolimab in advanced cancers. Profiled with immunoSEQ multiplex PCR; TCRdb holds only in-frame clones, not every one. This table has some 71,000 clones, around 86% appearing once. The input for sequencing was CD4+ or CD8+ T cells sorted from blood, taken in a trial of the OX40 agonist ivuxolimab. Receptor source: an adult with an advanced solid tumor such as melanoma, head and neck, liver or kidney cancer.

This clone was observed a single time. The chain carries TRBV29-1 and TRBJ1-5; D perhaps matches TRBD1 (5 bases). This CDR3 region has 17 residues. Trimming pared 4 bases from V and 0 bases from J, leaving 19 bases between. CDR1 is SQVTM and CDR2 is ANQGSEA in the germline V gene. For the CDR3, the DNA is TGCAGCGTTGGTGAAGGGCAGGGCCCGGGTAGCAATCAGCCCCAGCATTTT. Encoded protein: CSVGEGQGPGSNQPQHF.

The chain has TRBV7-6 and TRBJ2-3; D assignment may be TRBD1 or TRBD2 (6 bases each). The V end was cut by 1 base, the J end by 2 bases, with 10 bases between. The germline gives CDR1 SGHVS, CDR2 FNYEAQ. This CDR3 has 15 amino acids. CDR3 residues: CASSLGGGHTDTQYF. The DNA for the CDR3 is TGTGCCAGCAGCTTAGGAGGGGGGCACACAGATACGCAGTATTTT. Filled out from reference TRBV7-6 and TRBJ2-3, the complete variable domain reads GAGVSQSPRYKVTKRGQDVALRCDPISGHVSLYWYRQALGQGPEFLTYFNYEAQQDKSGLPNDRFSAERPEGSISTLTIQRTEQRDSAMYRCASSLGGGHTDTQYFGPGTRLTVL.

The chain carries TRBV5-1 and TRBJ2-1; possible D gene TRBD2, 6 bases. This CDR3 region has 14 residues. The V gene's germline CDR1 is SGHRS and CDR2 YFSETQ. Trimming took off 4 bases at V and 7 bases at J, with 15 bases between the two ends. The CDR3 region has the DNA TGCGCCAGCAGCACCCGAGGTGGGGGGAATGAGCAGTTCTTC. Protein sequence: CASSTRGGGNEQFF.

This clone was picked up a small number of times. The chain recombines TRBV10-3 with TRBJ1-3; perhaps TRBD1 as D (5 bases). The CDR3 length is 18 residues. Germline V gene sequence: CDR1 ENHRY, CDR2 SYGVKD. V was shortened by 2 bases and J by 0 bases, with 17 bases between the two germline ends. The DNA of the CDR3 is TGTGCCATCAGTGAGAGGCTCCCGGGTGGGGGCTCTGGAAACACCATATATTTT. Amino acid sequence: CAISERLPGGGSGNTIYF.

V gene TRBV19 combines with J gene TRBJ1-4; TRBD1 aligns across 8 bases. Germline loops: CDR1 LNHDA, CDR2 SQIVND (reference sequence). V was clipped by 10 bases and J by 8 bases; unmatched bases: 12. The CDR3 is 14 residues long. The DNA for the CDR3 is TGTGCCACCACAGAGACAGGGGTAGGAGAAAAACTGTTTTTT. Translation: CATTETGVGEKLFF.

The rearrangement links TRBV6-1 to TRBJ2-4; maybe TRBD1 (6 bases). Germline V gene sequence: CDR1 MNHNS, CDR2 SASEGT. This CDR3 has 15 amino acids. V was pared by 6 bases and J by 6 bases, with 18 bases between. The CDR3 loop is CASSPSQGGRNIQYF. In nucleotides, the CDR3 is TGTGCCAGCAGCCCTTCACAGGGCGGTAGAAACATTCAGTACTTC.

The genes are TRBV5-4 and TRBJ2-1; D assignment may be TRBD1 or TRBD2 (6 bases each). The V end was cut by 0 bases, the J end by 15 bases, with 16 bases between. Per germline, CDR1 SGHNT and CDR2 YYREEE (reference sequence). There are 13 residues in the CDR3. The CDR3 sequence: CASSLVGGLGLFF. The CDR3 DNA sequence: TGTGCCAGCAGCTTGGTAGGGGGGCTGGGATTGTTCTTC.

This clone was found once. The chain is built from TRBV5-1 and TRBJ2-7; D is uncertain. This CDR3 has 12 amino acids. Germline V lookup: CDR1 SGHRS, CDR2 YFSETQ. V shed 0 bases and J shed 5 bases, with 6 bases lying between them. In nucleotides, the CDR3 is TGCGCCAGCAGCTTGGTGGCAGACGAGCAGTACTTC. Its translation is CASSLVADEQYF.

The chain couples TRBV9 to TRBJ1-3; 7 bases are shared with TRBD1. Germline V gives CDR1 SGDLS, CDR2 YYNGEE. CDR3 length equals 16 residues. V shed 3 bases and J 0 bases; nucleotides not matched to a gene: 6. CDR3 sequence: CASSEPGGFSGNTIYF. The CDR3 bases are TGTGCCAGCAGCGAACCAGGGGGGTTCTCTGGAAACACCATATATTTT. Variable domain in full (rest from reference TRBV9 and TRBJ1-3): DSGVTQTPKHLITATGQRVTLRCSPRSGDLSVYWYQQSLDQGLQFLIQYYNGEERAKGNILERFSAQQFPDLHSELNLSSLELGDSALYFCASSEPGGFSGNTIYFGEGSWLTVV.

The chain uses TRBV28 and TRBJ2-6; the D gene is possibly TRBD1 (5 bases). The CDR3 has 12 residues. Trimming took off 6 bases at V and 7 bases at J, with 7 bases between the two ends. The germline gives CDR1 MDHEN, CDR2 SYDVKM. The CDR3 region is CASRRTANVLTF. As DNA, the CDR3 is TGTGCCAGCAGGCGGACAGCCAACGTCCTGACTTTC.

The genes are TRBV12-5 and TRBJ2-5, with 13 nucleotides matching TRBD2. The germline CDR1 and CDR2 sequences are LGHNT and FRNRAP. This CDR3 comprises 16 residues. The trim removed 1 base at V and 6 bases at J, leaving 5 bases unmatched. In DNA, the CDR3 is TGTGCTAGTGGTTTGGACGGGACTAGCGGGGTGAAGACCCAGTACTTC. Amino acid sequence: CASGLDGTSGVKTQYF.

The rearrangement joins TRBV5-6 to TRBJ1-3, with D unclear. From germline, CDR1 is SGHDT and CDR2 YYEEEE. The ends were cut back, 2 bases at V and 0 bases at J, with 9 bases in the middle. The CDR3 runs to 15 residues. The CDR3 is CASSFGVSSGNTIYF. The CDR3 DNA is TGTGCCAGCAGCTTCGGAGTGAGCTCTGGAAACACCATATATTTT.

This clone was detected once. The chain combines TRBV28 with TRBJ2-7; 9 bases align to TRBD1. Unmatched junction bases numbered 5, after V lost 3 bases and J lost 2 bases. The CDR3 contains 15 residues. Per the germline V gene, CDR1 is MDHEN and CDR2 is SYDVKM. In DNA form, the CDR3 reads TGTGCCAGCAGTTTGCCGGGACAGGGTGCCTACGAGCAGTACTTC. Amino acid sequence: CASSLPGQGAYEQYF. The variable domain in full, with the rest retrieved from reference TRBV28 and TRBJ2-7, is DVKVTQSSRYLVKRTGEKVFLECVQDMDHENMFWYRQDPGLGLRLIYFSYDVKMKEKGDIPEGYSVSREKKERFSLILESASTNQTSMYLCASSLPGQGAYEQYFGPGTRLTVT.

This rearrangement joins TRBV19 to TRBJ2-7, with 7 nucleotides matching TRBD1. The CDR3 is 14 residues long. V shed 6 bases, J shed 0 bases, and the junction held 5 bases outside the gene matches. Per germline, CDR1 LNHDA and CDR2 SQIVND (reference sequence). This chain's CDR3 is CASRSRDSSYEQYF. CDR3 sequence (DNA): TGTGCCAGTAGATCCCGGGACAGCTCCTACGAGCAGTACTTC.

V usage is TRBV5-4 and J usage is TRBJ2-7, with a weak D call TRBD1 (6 bases). Germline-derived CDR1 and CDR2 are SGHNT and YYREEE (reference sequence). The V and J ends lost 4 bases and 0 bases respectively, with 20 bases between them. The CDR3 covers 17 residues. For the CDR3, the DNA is TGTGCCAGCAGCCCCCAGGGGCAGGGTGATTTCTCCTACGAGCAGTACTTC. Its translation: CASSPQGQGDFSYEQYF.

This rearrangement joins TRBV6-1 to TRBJ2-7; D ambiguous. Trimming pared 0 bases from V and 3 bases from J, leaving 18 bases between. The CDR3 extends over 17 amino acids. Looked up from germline, CDR1 is MNHNS and CDR2 is SASEGT. CDR3 residues: CASSEALPRSALYEQYF. The CDR3 nucleotides are TGTGCCAGCAGTGAAGCGCTTCCCAGGTCCGCTCTCTACGAGCAGTACTTC.

J is TRBJ1-1 and V is TRBV4-3; the match to TRBD1 covers 9 bases. Germline CDR1 is LGHNA and CDR2 is YSLEER. After removal of 0 bases from V and 1 base from J, the junction contained 9 bases not matched to a gene. There are 18 residues in the CDR3. The CDR3 is CASSQDWDRVIRNTEAFF. The CDR3 DNA reads as TGCGCCAGCAGCCAAGATTGGGACAGGGTGATTAGGAACACTGAAGCTTTCTTT.

The CDR3 DNA is TGCAGCGTTGAGAAGGCTAGCGGGGGGGACTTTAGCACAGATACGCAGTATTTT. It specifies CSVEKASGGDFSTDTQYF. V and J are TRBV29-1 and TRBJ2-3; TRBD2 agrees at 12 bases. V lost 3 bases to trimming and J lost 0 bases; unmatched junction nucleotides: 10. Germline loops: CDR1 SQVTM, CDR2 ANQGSEA. This CDR3 has 18 residues.

Only a few counts were recorded for this clone. The V call is TRBV30, the J call TRBJ1-6; TRBD1 is a possible D gene (6 bases). Per germline, CDR1 GTSNPN and CDR2 SVGIG (reference sequence). The CDR3 contains 13 residues. Trimming shortened V by 4 bases and J by 9 bases, and 13 bases separated the two germline ends. The CDR3: CAWNRDMGSPLHF. CDR3 nucleotide sequence: TGTGCCTGGAACAGGGACATGGGTTCACCCCTCCACTTT. Full variable domain (rest looked up from reference TRBV30 and TRBJ1-6): SQTIHQWPATLVQPVGSPLSLECTVEGTSNPNLYWYRQAAGRGLQLLFYSVGIGQISSEVPQNLSASRPQDRQFILSSKKLLLSDSGFYLCAWNRDMGSPLHFGNGTRLTVT.

This clone was observed a handful of times. CDR3 in amino acids: CASMTREHTDTQYF. The CDR3 DNA is TGTGCCAGCATGACAAGGGAGCACACAGATACGCAGTATTTT. The chain employs TRBV28 and TRBJ2-3, with D possibly being TRBD2 (5 bases). Germline V CDR1 and CDR2: MDHEN, SYDVKM. V was shortened by 7 bases and J by 2 bases, with 13 bases between the two germline ends. The CDR3 spans 14 residues.

The V and J genes are TRBV18 and TRBJ2-3, with D possibly TRBD1 on 6 matching bases. The ends were cut back, 6 bases at V and 2 bases at J, with 15 bases in the middle. Germline V CDR1 and CDR2: KGHSH, LQKENI. The CDR3 totals 15 residues. This CDR3 reads CASSRQGLHTDTQYF. The CDR3 coding sequence is TGTGCCAGCTCTCGGCAGGGGCTACACACAGATACGCAGTATTTT. The full variable domain, with the rest looked up from reference TRBV18 and TRBJ2-3, is NAGVMQNPRHLVRRRGQEARLRCSPMKGHSHVYWYRQLPEEGLKFMVYLQKENIIDESGMPKERFSAEFPKEGPSILRIQQVVRGDSAAYFCASSRQGLHTDTQYFGPGTRLTVL.

This chain connects TRBV19 to TRBJ1-1; possible D gene TRBD1, 5 bases. This CDR3 contains 16 residues. Germline CDR1 reads LNHDA; CDR2 reads SQIVND (reference sequence). Trimming pared 1 base from V and 5 bases from J, leaving 17 bases between. The CDR3 is CASSIGPHGTGTEAFF. The DNA for the CDR3 is TGTGCCAGTAGTATAGGCCCCCATGGGACGGGGACTGAAGCTTTCTTT.

V usage is TRBV5-6 and J usage is TRBJ2-6; D is unclear. Germline V CDR1 and CDR2: SGHDT, YYEEEE. This CDR3 region has 14 residues. V was shortened by 7 bases and J by 0 bases, with 8 bases between the two germline ends. CDR3 protein: CASRVSSGANVLTF. The DNA for the CDR3 is TGTGCCAGCCGCGTTAGCTCTGGGGCCAACGTCCTGACTTTC.

This clone was seen only once. This chain links TRBV28 with TRBJ2-1; TRBD2 aligns across 11 bases. This CDR3 contains 17 residues. The germline V gene encodes CDR1 MDHEN and CDR2 SYDVKM. Losses at the gene ends were 3 bases for V and 7 bases for J; bases not matched to a gene: 11. The CDR3 sequence is CASSFPRSGGAENEQFF. CDR3 bases: TGTGCCAGCAGTTTTCCCCGTAGCGGGGGGGCGGAGAATGAGCAGTTCTTC.

This clone appeared once. The chain joins TRBV29-1 to TRBJ1-5, with 12 nucleotides matching TRBD1. The CDR3 covers 13 residues. Germline CDR1 and CDR2: SQVTM and ANQGSEA. Losses at the gene ends were 6 bases for V and 9 bases for J; bases not matched to a gene: 6. The CDR3, as DNA: TGCAGCGTCGGGACAGGGGGCGATGGGCCCCAGCATTTT. Amino acids: CSVGTGGDGPQHF. Complete variable domain (other parts from reference TRBV29-1 and TRBJ1-5): SAVISQKPSRDICQRGTSLTIQCQVDSQVTMMFWYRQQPGQSLTLIATANQGSEATYESGFVIDKFPISRPNLTFSTLTVSNMSPEDSSIYLCSVGTGGDGPQHFGDGTRLSIL.

The chain links TRBV7-2 to TRBJ1-2, with 9 bases that match TRBD1. V was clipped by 5 bases and J by 6 bases; unmatched bases: 7. Germline V lookup: CDR1 SGHTA, CDR2 FQGNSA. The CDR3 is 14 residues long. The CDR3 bases are TGTGCCAGCAGCACGACAGGGGGAGTGCATGGCTACACCTTC. Translation gives CASSTTGGVHGYTF.

CDR3 loop: CASSLGWTEAFF. The CDR3 DNA is TGCGCCAGCAGCTTGGGTTGGACTGAAGCTTTCTTT. J is TRBJ1-1 and V is TRBV5-1; D not resolved. Between the trimmed V and J ends, which lost 0 bases and 5 bases, there was a span of 5 bases. The germline V gene has CDR1 SGHRS and CDR2 YFSETQ. This CDR3 is built from 12 residues.